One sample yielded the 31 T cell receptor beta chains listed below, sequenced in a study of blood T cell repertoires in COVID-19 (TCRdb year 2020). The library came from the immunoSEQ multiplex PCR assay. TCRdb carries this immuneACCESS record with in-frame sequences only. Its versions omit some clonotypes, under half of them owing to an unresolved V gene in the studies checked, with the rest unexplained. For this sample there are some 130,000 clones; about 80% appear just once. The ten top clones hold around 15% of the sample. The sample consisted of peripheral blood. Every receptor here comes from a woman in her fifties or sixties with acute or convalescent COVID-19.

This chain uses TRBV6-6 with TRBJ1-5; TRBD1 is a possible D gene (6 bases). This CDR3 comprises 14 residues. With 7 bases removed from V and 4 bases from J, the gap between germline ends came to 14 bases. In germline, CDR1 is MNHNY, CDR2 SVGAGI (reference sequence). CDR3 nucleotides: TGTGCCAGCACCTATATGACAGGAAATCAGCCCCAGCATTTT. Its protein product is CASTYMTGNQPQHF.

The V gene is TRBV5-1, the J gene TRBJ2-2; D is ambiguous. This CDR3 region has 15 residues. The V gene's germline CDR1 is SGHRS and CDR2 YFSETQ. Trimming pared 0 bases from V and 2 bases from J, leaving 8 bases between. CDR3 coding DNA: TGCGCCAGCAGCTTGGCCGTCACAAACACCGGGGAGCTGTTTTTT. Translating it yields CASSLAVTNTGELFF.

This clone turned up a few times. The CDR3 is CASSVAQIDTQYF. The CDR3 coding sequence is TGTGCCAGCAGCGTAGCTCAGATTGATACGCAGTATTTT. The gene calls are TRBV9 and TRBJ2-3; D call uncertain. Trimming removed 0 bases at V and 6 bases at J, with 8 bases between. The CDR3 totals 13 residues. CDR1 is SGDLS, CDR2 YYNGEE, per germline. Drawing the rest from reference TRBV9 and TRBJ2-3, the complete variable domain is DSGVTQTPKHLITATGQRVTLRCSPRSGDLSVYWYQQSLDQGLQFLIQYYNGEERAKGNILERFSAQQFPDLHSELNLSSLELGDSALYFCASSVAQIDTQYFGPGTRLTVL.

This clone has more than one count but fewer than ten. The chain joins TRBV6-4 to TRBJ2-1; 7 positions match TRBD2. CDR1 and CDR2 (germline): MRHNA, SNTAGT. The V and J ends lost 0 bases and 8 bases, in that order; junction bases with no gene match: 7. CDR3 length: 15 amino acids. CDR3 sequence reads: CASSDSWRGNYEQFF. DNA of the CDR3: TGTGCCAGCAGTGACTCCTGGCGGGGGAATTATGAGCAGTTCTTC.

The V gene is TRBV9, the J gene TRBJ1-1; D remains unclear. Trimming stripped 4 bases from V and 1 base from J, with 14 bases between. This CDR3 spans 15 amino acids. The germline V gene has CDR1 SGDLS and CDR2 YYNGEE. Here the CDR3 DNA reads TGTGCCAGCAGCTCCGACCCTCGCGGGAACACTGAAGCTTTCTTT. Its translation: CASSSDPRGNTEAFF.

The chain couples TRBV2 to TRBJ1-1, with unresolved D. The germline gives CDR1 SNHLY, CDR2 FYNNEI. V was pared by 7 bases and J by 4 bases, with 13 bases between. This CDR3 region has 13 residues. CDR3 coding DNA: TGTGCCAGCATCAAAGAGGGTGCCACTGAAGCTTTCTTT. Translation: CASIKEGATEAFF.

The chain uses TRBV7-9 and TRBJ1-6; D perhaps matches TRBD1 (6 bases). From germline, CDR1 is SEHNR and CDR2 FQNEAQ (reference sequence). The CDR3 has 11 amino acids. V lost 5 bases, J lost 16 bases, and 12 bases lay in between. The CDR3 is CASSAGQLLHF. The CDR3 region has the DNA TGTGCCAGCAGCGCCGGACAGCTACTCCACTTT.

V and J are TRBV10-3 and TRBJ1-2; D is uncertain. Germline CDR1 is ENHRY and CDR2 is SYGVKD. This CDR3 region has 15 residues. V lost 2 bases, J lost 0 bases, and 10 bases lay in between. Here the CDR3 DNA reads TGTGCCATCAGTGAGGTGGTCAGGTCTAACTATGGCTACACCTTC. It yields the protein CAISEVVRSNYGYTF.

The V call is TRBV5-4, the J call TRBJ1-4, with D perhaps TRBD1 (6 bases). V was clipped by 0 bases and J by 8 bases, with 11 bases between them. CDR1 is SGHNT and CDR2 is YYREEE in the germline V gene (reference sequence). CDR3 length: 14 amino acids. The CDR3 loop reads CASSLEGTREKLFF. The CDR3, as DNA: TGTGCCAGCAGCTTGGAAGGGACAAGAGAAAAACTGTTTTTT. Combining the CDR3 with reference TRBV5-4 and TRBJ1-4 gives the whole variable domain ETGVTQSPTHLIKTRGQQVTLRCSSQSGHNTVSWYQQALGQGPQFIFQYYREEENGRGNFPPRFSGLQFPNYSSELNVNALELDDSALYLCASSLEGTREKLFFGSGTQLSVL.

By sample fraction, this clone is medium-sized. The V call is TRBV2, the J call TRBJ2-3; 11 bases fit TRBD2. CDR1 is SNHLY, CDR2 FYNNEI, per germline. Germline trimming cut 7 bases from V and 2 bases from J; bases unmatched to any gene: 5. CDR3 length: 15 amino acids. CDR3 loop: CASILAGANTDTQYF. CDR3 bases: TGTGCCAGCATACTAGCGGGGGCCAACACAGATACGCAGTATTTT.

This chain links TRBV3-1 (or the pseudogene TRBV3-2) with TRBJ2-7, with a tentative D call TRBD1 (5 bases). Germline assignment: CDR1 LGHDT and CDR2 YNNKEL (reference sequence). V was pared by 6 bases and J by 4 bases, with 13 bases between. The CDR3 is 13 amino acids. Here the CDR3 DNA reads TGTGCCAGCAGTCCCCAGGGTAGGTACGAGCAGTACTTC. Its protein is CASSPQGRYEQYF.

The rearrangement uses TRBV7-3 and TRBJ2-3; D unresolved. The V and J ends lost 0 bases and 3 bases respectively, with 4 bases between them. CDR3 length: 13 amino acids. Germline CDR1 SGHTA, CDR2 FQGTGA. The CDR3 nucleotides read TGTGCCAGCAGCTTAACTATAACAGATACGCAGTATTTT. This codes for CASSLTITDTQYF.

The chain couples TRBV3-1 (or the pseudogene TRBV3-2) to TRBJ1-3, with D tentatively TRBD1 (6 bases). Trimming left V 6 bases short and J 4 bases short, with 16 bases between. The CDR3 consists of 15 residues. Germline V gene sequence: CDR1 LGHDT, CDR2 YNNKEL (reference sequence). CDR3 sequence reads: CASSQPGTKGNTIYF. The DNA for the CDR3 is TGTGCCAGCAGTCAACCCGGGACAAAAGGAAACACCATATATTTT.

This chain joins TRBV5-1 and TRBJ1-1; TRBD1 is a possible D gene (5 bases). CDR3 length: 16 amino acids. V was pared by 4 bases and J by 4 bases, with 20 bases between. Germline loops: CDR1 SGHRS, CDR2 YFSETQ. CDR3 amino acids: CASSSDGGTFGTEAFF. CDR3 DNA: TGCGCCAGCAGCAGTGATGGTGGGACTTTTGGCACTGAAGCTTTCTTT.

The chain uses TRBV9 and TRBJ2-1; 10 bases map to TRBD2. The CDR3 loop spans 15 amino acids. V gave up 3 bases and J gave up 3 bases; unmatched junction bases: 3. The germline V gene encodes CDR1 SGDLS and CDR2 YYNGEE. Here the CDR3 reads CASSAGLADYNEQFF. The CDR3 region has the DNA TGTGCCAGCAGCGCAGGACTAGCGGACTACAATGAGCAGTTCTTC. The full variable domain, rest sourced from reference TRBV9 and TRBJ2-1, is DSGVTQTPKHLITATGQRVTLRCSPRSGDLSVYWYQQSLDQGLQFLIQYYNGEERAKGNILERFSAQQFPDLHSELNLSSLELGDSALYFCASSAGLADYNEQFFGPGTRLTVL.

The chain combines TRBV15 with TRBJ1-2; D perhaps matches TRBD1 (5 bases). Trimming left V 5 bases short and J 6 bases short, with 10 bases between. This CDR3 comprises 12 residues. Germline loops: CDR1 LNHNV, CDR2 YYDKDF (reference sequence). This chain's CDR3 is CATSHRMDGYTF. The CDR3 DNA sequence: TGTGCCACCAGCCACAGGATGGATGGCTACACCTTC.

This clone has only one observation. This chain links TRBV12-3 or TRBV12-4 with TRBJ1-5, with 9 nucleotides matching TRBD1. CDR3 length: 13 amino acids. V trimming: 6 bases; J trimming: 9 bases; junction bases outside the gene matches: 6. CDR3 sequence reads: CASRGTGMGPQHF. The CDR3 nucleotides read TGTGCCAGCAGGGGGACAGGGATGGGGCCCCAGCATTTT.

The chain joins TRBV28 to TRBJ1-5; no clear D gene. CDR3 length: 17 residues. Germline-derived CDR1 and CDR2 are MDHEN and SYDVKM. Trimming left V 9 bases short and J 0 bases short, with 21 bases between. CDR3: CASSAPTSQYSNQPQHF. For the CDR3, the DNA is TGTGCCAGTTCCGCACCGACAAGCCAGTATAGCAATCAGCCCCAGCATTTT.

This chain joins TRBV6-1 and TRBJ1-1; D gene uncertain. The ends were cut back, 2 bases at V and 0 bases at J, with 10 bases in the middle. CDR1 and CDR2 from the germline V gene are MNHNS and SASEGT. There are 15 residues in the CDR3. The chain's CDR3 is CASSESWLMNTEAFF. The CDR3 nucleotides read TGTGCCAGCAGTGAAAGTTGGCTCATGAACACTGAAGCTTTCTTT.

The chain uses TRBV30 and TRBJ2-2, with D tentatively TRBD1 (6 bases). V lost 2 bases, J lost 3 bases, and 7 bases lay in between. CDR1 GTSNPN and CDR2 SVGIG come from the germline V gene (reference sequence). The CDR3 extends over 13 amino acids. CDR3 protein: CAWSTGYTGELFF. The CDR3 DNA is TGTGCCTGGAGTACAGGGTACACCGGGGAGCTGTTTTTT. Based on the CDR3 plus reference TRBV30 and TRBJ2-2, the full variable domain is SQTIHQWPATLVQPVGSPLSLECTVEGTSNPNLYWYRQAAGRGLQLLFYSVGIGQISSEVPQNLSASRPQDRQFILSSKKLLLSDSGFYLCAWSTGYTGELFFGEGSRLTVL.

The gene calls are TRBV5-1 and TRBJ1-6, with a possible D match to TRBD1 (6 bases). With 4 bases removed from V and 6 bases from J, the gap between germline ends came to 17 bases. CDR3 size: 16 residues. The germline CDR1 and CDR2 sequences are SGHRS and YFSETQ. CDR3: CASSLQTGGVNSPLHF. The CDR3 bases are TGCGCCAGCAGCCTCCAGACAGGTGGAGTTAATTCACCCCTCCACTTT.

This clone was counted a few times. The CDR3 sequence: CARRQGLQNTEAFF. The CDR3 DNA reads TGTGCCAGAAGACAGGGGCTCCAGAACACTGAAGCTTTCTTT. The chain employs TRBV2 and TRBJ1-1, with TRBD1 matching over 8 bases. J gave up 1 base and V 9 bases, and 7 bases lay outside the gene matches. The CDR3 consists of 14 residues. Germline V gene sequence: CDR1 SNHLY, CDR2 FYNNEI.

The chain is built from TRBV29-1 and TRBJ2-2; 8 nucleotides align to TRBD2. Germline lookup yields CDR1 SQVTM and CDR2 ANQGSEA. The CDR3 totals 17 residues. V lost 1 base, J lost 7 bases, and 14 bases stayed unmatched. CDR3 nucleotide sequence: TGCAGCGTTGAAGGCCCGGGAGGGGGGGCAAGAGGCGGGGAGCTGTTTTTT. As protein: CSVEGPGGGARGGELFF.

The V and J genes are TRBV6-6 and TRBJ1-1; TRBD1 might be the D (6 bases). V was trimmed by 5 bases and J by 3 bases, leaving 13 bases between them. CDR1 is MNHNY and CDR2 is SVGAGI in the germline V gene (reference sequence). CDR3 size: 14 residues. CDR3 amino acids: CASSTVGQHTEAFF. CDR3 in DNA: TGTGCCAGCAGTACCGTTGGACAGCACACTGAAGCTTTCTTT.

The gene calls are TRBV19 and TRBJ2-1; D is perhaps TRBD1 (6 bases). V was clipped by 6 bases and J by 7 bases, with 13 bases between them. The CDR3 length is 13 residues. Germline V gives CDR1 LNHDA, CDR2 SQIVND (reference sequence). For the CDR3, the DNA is TGTGCCAGTAGCAAAGACAGGAGGAATGAGCAGTTCTTC. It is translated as CASSKDRRNEQFF.

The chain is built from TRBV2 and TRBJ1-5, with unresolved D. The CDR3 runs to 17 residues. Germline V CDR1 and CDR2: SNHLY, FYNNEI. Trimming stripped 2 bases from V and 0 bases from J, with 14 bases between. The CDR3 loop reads CASSETSARYSNQPQHF. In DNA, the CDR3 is TGTGCCAGCAGTGAAACTTCTGCAAGATATAGCAATCAGCCCCAGCATTTT.

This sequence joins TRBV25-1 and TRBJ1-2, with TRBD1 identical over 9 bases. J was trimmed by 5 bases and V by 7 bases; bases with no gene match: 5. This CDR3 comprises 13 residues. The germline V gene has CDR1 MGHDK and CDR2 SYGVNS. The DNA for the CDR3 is TGTGCCAGCAACTTAGGACAGGGGTATGGCTACACCTTC. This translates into CASNLGQGYGYTF.

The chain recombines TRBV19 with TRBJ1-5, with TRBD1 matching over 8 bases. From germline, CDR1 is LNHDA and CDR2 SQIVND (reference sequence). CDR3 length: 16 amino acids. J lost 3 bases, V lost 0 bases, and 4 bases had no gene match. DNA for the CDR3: TGTGCCAGTAGTATAGAGGGGACAGGTCACAATCAGCCCCAGCATTTT. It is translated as CASSIEGTGHNQPQHF.

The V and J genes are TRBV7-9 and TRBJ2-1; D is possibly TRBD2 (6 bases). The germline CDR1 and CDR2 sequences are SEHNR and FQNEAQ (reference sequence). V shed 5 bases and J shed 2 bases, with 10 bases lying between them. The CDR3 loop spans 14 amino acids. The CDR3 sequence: CASSDGTPYNEQFF. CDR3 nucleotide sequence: TGTGCCAGCAGCGACGGGACTCCCTACAATGAGCAGTTCTTC.

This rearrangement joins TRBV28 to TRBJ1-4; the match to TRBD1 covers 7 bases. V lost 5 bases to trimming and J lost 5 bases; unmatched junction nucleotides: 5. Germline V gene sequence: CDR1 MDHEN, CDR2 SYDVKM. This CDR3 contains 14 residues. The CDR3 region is CASSAGTANEKLFF. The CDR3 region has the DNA TGTGCCAGCAGTGCCGGGACAGCGAATGAAAAACTGTTTTTT.

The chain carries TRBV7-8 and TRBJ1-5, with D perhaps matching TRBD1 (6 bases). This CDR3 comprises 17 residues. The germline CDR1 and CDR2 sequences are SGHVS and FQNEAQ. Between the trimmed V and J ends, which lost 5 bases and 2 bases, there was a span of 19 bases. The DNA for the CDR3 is TGTGCCAGCAGCCCACTTACGCGCGAGGGGGGCAATCAGCCCCAGCATTTT. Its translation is CASSPLTREGGNQPQHF.